The 26 T cell receptor beta chains below come from one sample, sequenced in a study of vaccination effects on CD4 cells after COVID-19. Under the ViraFEST assay, PBMC were stimulated with viral peptide pools so that antigen-specific CD4+ T cells expanded. Sequencing was performed afterwards. After around nine days in culture, the CD4+ T cells were isolated. Participants got two doses of BNT162b2 or mRNA-1273 vaccine. These receptors have no identified antigens. Only in-frame clones appear in the TCRdb table, and some are missing; sequencing was by immunoSEQ multiplex PCR. The table lists fewer than 80,000 clones, about 67% of them singletons, with approximately 1.5% in the top ten. The source was CD4+ T cells from PBMCs cultured with HCoV-229E spike peptides, collected after COVID-19 vaccination. The receptors stem from a human donor who received a COVID-19 vaccine.

This clone was seen once. The chain links TRBV4-1 to TRBJ2-4, with D possibly matching TRBD2 (5 bases). This CDR3 is 16 amino acids long. Germline V gene lookup returns CDR1 MGHRA and CDR2 YSYEKL. Trimming stripped 1 base from V and 1 base from J, with 11 bases between. This CDR3 is CASSQGPAEAKNIQYF. For the CDR3, the DNA is TGCGCCAGCAGCCAAGGCCCAGCGGAGGCCAAAAACATTCAGTACTTC.

The chain uses TRBV18 and TRBJ1-6; D perhaps matches TRBD1 (5 bases). From germline, CDR1 is KGHSH and CDR2 LQKENI. This CDR3 comprises 16 residues. V lost 3 bases to trimming and J lost 10 bases, with 19 bases between them. The CDR3 is CASSPPAAAGQSPLHF. The CDR3 DNA reads as TGTGCCAGCTCACCCCCGGCGGCGGCAGGGCAGTCACCCCTCCACTTT.

This clone has just one count. This chain connects TRBV6-5 to TRBJ1-2, with D unclear. Trimming stripped 6 bases from V and 3 bases from J, with 17 bases between. CDR1 is MNHEY, CDR2 SVGAGI, per germline. The CDR3 has 15 amino acids. The CDR3 loop is CASSQPGYDDYGYTF. For the CDR3, the DNA is TGTGCCAGCAGCCAGCCAGGATACGACGACTATGGCTACACCTTC.

The CDR3 spells CASPGWGGVRTDTQYF. The DNA for the CDR3 is TGTGCCAGCCCTGGGTGGGGCGGGGTACGCACAGATACGCAGTATTTT. The V gene is TRBV5-8, the J gene TRBJ2-3; D is possibly TRBD2 (6 bases). There are 16 residues in the CDR3. Germline loops: CDR1 SGHTS, CDR2 YDEGEE. Trimming shortened V by 7 bases and J by 1 base, and 19 bases separated the two germline ends.

The chain uses TRBV5-1 and TRBJ2-1, with 13 bases that match TRBD2. The junction had 3 bases not matched to a gene; V was cut back by 4 bases and J by 5 bases. Germline-derived CDR1 and CDR2 are SGHRS and YFSETQ. This CDR3 has 15 amino acids. The CDR3 loop reads CASSVTSGGHNEQFF. In nucleotides, the CDR3 is TGCGCCAGCAGCGTGACTAGCGGGGGGCACAATGAGCAGTTCTTC.

The gene calls are TRBV2 and TRBJ2-7; 10 bases are a match to TRBD1. Germline trimming cut 4 bases from V and 6 bases from J; bases unmatched to any gene: 6. Germline CDR1 is SNHLY and CDR2 is FYNNEI. The CDR3 loop spans 14 amino acids. In nucleotides, the CDR3 is TGTGCCAGCAGTGGGCGGACAGGGGGATCCGAGCAGTACGTC. It encodes CASSGRTGGSEQYV.

J is TRBJ2-6 and V is TRBV7-3; TRBD1 is a possible D gene (6 bases). The V gene's germline CDR1 is SGHTA and CDR2 FQGTGA. The CDR3 length is 16 residues. Trimming pared 2 bases from V and 0 bases from J, leaving 8 bases between. The CDR3 coding sequence is TGTGCCAGCAGCTTATTAGGGGGCTCTGGGGCCAACGTCCTGACTTTC. It specifies CASSLLGGSGANVLTF.

This clone was seen more than once but under ten times. The chain carries TRBV2 and TRBJ2-5; the D gene is possibly TRBD1 (5 bases). Deletions cut 7 bases from V and 5 bases from J, with 17 bases between. CDR3 size: 14 residues. From germline, CDR1 is SNHLY and CDR2 FYNNEI. CDR3 region: CASTREGAGETQYF. CDR3 DNA: TGTGCCAGCACGCGAGAAGGGGCAGGGGAGACCCAGTACTTC.

The rearrangement joins TRBV7-2 to TRBJ1-2; maybe TRBD1 (6 bases). The V end was cut by 5 bases, the J end by 6 bases, with 22 bases between. The CDR3 runs to 16 residues. Germline CDR1 reads SGHTA; CDR2 reads FQGNSA. The CDR3, as DNA: TGTGCCAGCAGCCCGCGTAGGGGGACGTTCACCGATGGCTACACCTTC. This sequence encodes CASSPRRGTFTDGYTF.

This clone came up a few times. The chain uses TRBV19 and TRBJ1-2; maybe TRBD1 (6 bases). This CDR3 spans 16 amino acids. In germline, CDR1 is LNHDA, CDR2 SQIVND (reference sequence). V was pared by 4 bases and J by 4 bases, with 19 bases between. The chain's CDR3 is CASSTTGAGTSYGYTF. In DNA form, the CDR3 reads TGTGCCAGTAGTACCACGGGGGCAGGGACGAGCTATGGCTACACCTTC.

The CDR3 sequence is CASSLYRGSSYEQYV. The DNA of the CDR3 is TGTGCCAGCAGCTTGTATCGGGGCAGCTCCTACGAGCAGTACGTC. This chain uses TRBV5-6 with TRBJ2-7; tentatively, D is TRBD1 or TRBD2 (5 bases each). Trimming removed 1 base at V and 0 bases at J, with 11 bases between. Germline values: CDR1 SGHDT, CDR2 YYEEEE. The CDR3 loop spans 15 amino acids.

The gene calls are TRBV10-2 and TRBJ2-3; 9 nucleotides agree with TRBD2. The germline CDR1 and CDR2 sequences are WSHSY and SAAADI. The CDR3 runs to 14 residues. J was trimmed by 2 bases and V by 6 bases; bases with no gene match: 3. CDR3 residues: CASRSGGPTDTQYF. CDR3 nucleotide sequence: TGCGCCAGCAGGAGCGGGGGGCCCACAGATACGCAGTATTTT.

The rearrangement joins TRBV24-1 to TRBJ1-1; D perhaps matches TRBD1 (6 bases). CDR3 size: 13 residues. Germline lookup yields CDR1 KGHDR and CDR2 SFDVKD. With 3 bases removed from V and 4 bases from J, the gap between germline ends came to 8 bases. The CDR3 reads CATSDPTGTEAFF. CDR3 in DNA: TGTGCCACCAGTGATCCGACAGGCACTGAAGCTTTCTTT.

The genes are TRBV4-3 and TRBJ1-4; TRBD1 matches at 9 bases. The junction had 11 bases not matched to a gene; V was cut back by 0 bases and J by 6 bases. Germline V gene lookup returns CDR1 LGHNA and CDR2 YSLEER. The CDR3 covers 18 residues. The DNA of the CDR3 is TGCGCCAGCAGCCAAGACTCCCCTCACAGGGGGCTCCATGAAAAACTGTTTTTT. Amino acids: CASSQDSPHRGLHEKLFF.

This chain connects TRBV18 to TRBJ2-1; D gene ambiguous. Germline V CDR1 and CDR2: KGHSH, LQKENI. The CDR3 sequence is 16 residues long. V lost 9 bases to trimming and J lost 7 bases, with 25 bases between them. The CDR3 is CASKPSLGLGKNEQFF. In DNA form, the CDR3 reads TGTGCCAGTAAACCATCTCTCGGGCTAGGTAAGAATGAGCAGTTCTTC. Complete variable domain (other parts from reference TRBV18 and TRBJ2-1): NAGVMQNPRHLVRRRGQEARLRCSPMKGHSHVYWYRQLPEEGLKFMVYLQKENIIDESGMPKERFSAEFPKEGPSILRIQQVVRGDSAAYFCASKPSLGLGKNEQFFGPGTRLTVL.

V usage is TRBV14 and J usage is TRBJ2-4; 14 bases are shared with TRBD2. Germline CDR1 and CDR2: SGHDN and FVKESK. The V gene end was trimmed by 1 base and the J gene end by 13 bases; junction bases not matched to a gene: 3. CDR3 length: 14 residues. The CDR3 DNA reads TGTGCCAGCAGCCAAGGGACTAGCGGGGGGAAACAGTACTTC. It translates to CASSQGTSGGKQYF.

This rearrangement joins TRBV12-2 to TRBJ2-7; the table's D call of TRBD2 was not tested on the DNA. TRBV12-2 is shown as a pseudogene. This CDR3 has 16 residues. The CDR3 sequence is CASRSAGLAGSYEQYV. DNA for the CDR3: TGTGCAAGTCGCTCCGCGGGACTAGCGGGCTCCTACGAGCAGTACGTC.

This clone has a handful of counts. The rearrangement joins TRBV11-2 to TRBJ1-2; D possibly corresponds to TRBD1 (5 bases). Per the germline V gene, CDR1 is SGHAT and CDR2 is FQNNGV. V was trimmed by 5 bases and J by 6 bases, leaving 19 bases between them. This CDR3 contains 15 residues. The chain's CDR3 is CASSLGRGSLNGYTF. The DNA of the CDR3 is TGTGCCAGCAGCCTGGGTCGGGGGAGTTTAAATGGCTACACCTTC.

V gene TRBV6-5 combines with J gene TRBJ1-5; D remains unclear. CDR3 size: 15 residues. Trimming removed 0 bases at V and 8 bases at J, with 14 bases between. Germline lookup yields CDR1 MNHEY and CDR2 SVGAGI. This CDR3 is CASSYSVDAFEPQHF. DNA for the CDR3: TGTGCCAGCAGTTACTCAGTGGACGCCTTTGAGCCCCAGCATTTT.

This clone was seen a handful of times. As DNA, the CDR3 is TGTGCCAGCCAGACCCCCAATCAGCCCCAGCATTTT. Its translation is CASQTPNQPQHF. This chain connects TRBV28 to TRBJ1-5; D remains unclear. V shed 8 bases and J shed 3 bases, with 8 bases lying between them. Germline values: CDR1 MDHEN, CDR2 SYDVKM. CDR3 size: 12 residues.

This chain uses TRBV6-5 with TRBJ1-2; TRBD1 is a possible D gene (5 bases). Trimming took 6 bases from V and 0 from J, leaving 8 bases between them. Germline V gene data show CDR1 as MNHEY and CDR2 as SVGAGI. The CDR3 runs 13 residues. CDR3 sequence (DNA): TGTGCCAGCAGCGAGACAGCTAACTATGGCTACACCTTC. It codes for CASSETANYGYTF.

The rearrangement links TRBV19 to TRBJ2-1; weak D call: TRBD1 (5 bases). V was trimmed by 0 bases and J by 6 bases, leaving 9 bases between them. In germline, CDR1 is LNHDA, CDR2 SQIVND (reference sequence). The CDR3 is made up of 14 amino acids. CDR3 nucleotides: TGTGCCAGTAGTATAGACAGGGTTAGCAATGAGCAGTTCTTC. Its translation is CASSIDRVSNEQFF.

The chain links TRBV6-5 to TRBJ1-1; perhaps TRBD1 as D (6 bases). V dropped 6 bases and J dropped 4 bases, with 18 bases sitting between them. The CDR3 is made up of 15 amino acids. Germline CDR1 MNHEY, CDR2 SVGAGI. The CDR3, as DNA: TGTGCCAGCAGCCGGGGGGCGCGAGGAAGCACTGAAGCTTTCTTT. Translated, it gives CASSRGARGSTEAFF.

This chain connects TRBV19 to TRBJ1-5, with no clear D. From germline, CDR1 is LNHDA and CDR2 SQIVND (reference sequence). Trimming took 1 base from V and 5 from J, leaving 6 bases between them. The CDR3 spans 13 residues. The CDR3 nucleotides are TGTGCCAGTAGTATAGGGCGGGATCAGCCCCAGCATTTT. Translated: CASSIGRDQPQHF.

The chain employs TRBV5-1 and TRBJ2-5, with TRBD2 matching over 14 bases. V was pared by 8 bases and J by 1 base, with 4 bases of the junction left unmatched. CDR1 and CDR2 from the germline V gene are SGHRS and YFSETQ. The length of the CDR3 is 15 residues. CDR3: CASSGLAGGQETQYF. The CDR3, as DNA: TGCGCCAGTTCCGGACTAGCGGGGGGCCAAGAGACCCAGTACTTC.

The chain combines TRBV2 with TRBJ2-5; no firm D call. The V and J ends lost 4 bases and 5 bases respectively, with 14 bases between them. This CDR3 has 14 amino acids. Per germline, CDR1 SNHLY and CDR2 FYNNEI. This chain's CDR3 is CASSARAIRETQYF. The CDR3 DNA sequence: TGTGCCAGCAGTGCTCGGGCTATTAGGGAGACCCAGTACTTC.